Each of the 32 T cell receptor beta chains below was sequenced from the same sample in a study of blood T cell repertoires in COVID-19. The repertoire was sequenced with immunoSEQ multiplex PCR; TCRdb's copy has only in-frame clones and lacks some. The table lists 90,000 to 140,000 clones, 81% of them singletons. Material: peripheral blood. These receptors all come from a man of 80 years or more with acute or convalescent COVID-19.

The CDR3 sequence is CASSRDPNQPQHF. CDR3 coding DNA: TGCGCCAGCAGCCGAGACCCTAATCAGCCCCAGCATTTT. V and J are TRBV4-1 and TRBJ1-5; D is unresolved. This CDR3 contains 13 residues. From germline, CDR1 is MGHRA and CDR2 YSYEKL. Trimming removed 4 bases from V and 4 bases from J, with 8 bases in between.

This clone was picked up a small number of times. The rearrangement uses TRBV28 and TRBJ2-1; 7 positions match TRBD2. With 1 base clipped from V and 10 bases from J, the junction kept 7 bases outside the gene matches. The CDR3 runs to 14 residues. Germline CDR1 and CDR2: MDHEN and SYDVKM. The CDR3 loop is CASSLFVSGKEQFF. The CDR3 bases are TGTGCCAGCAGTTTATTCGTCAGCGGGAAAGAGCAGTTCTTC.

This clone showed up just once. The genes are TRBV30 and TRBJ2-1; 15 positions agree with TRBD2. Losses at the gene ends were 1 base for V and 4 bases for J; bases not matched to a gene: 8. The length of the CDR3 is 18 residues. Germline CDR1 GTSNPN, CDR2 SVGIG (reference sequence). The CDR3 DNA is TGTGCCTGGAGTGCCGGACTAGCGGGAGGGCCAAGGTACAATGAGCAGTTCTTC. This encodes CAWSAGLAGGPRYNEQFF.

V and J are TRBV11-3 and TRBJ2-1; 12 bases align to TRBD2. V lost 3 bases to trimming and J lost 5 bases; unmatched junction nucleotides: 2. This CDR3 is built from 15 residues. Germline V gene sequence: CDR1 SGHNT, CDR2 YENEEA. The CDR3 here is CASSFTSGGHNEQFF. CDR3 DNA sequence: TGTGCCAGCAGCTTTACTAGCGGGGGGCACAATGAGCAGTTCTTC.

The rearrangement uses TRBV6-5 and TRBJ1-5, with 10 nucleotides matching TRBD1. Germline CDR1 is MNHEY and CDR2 is SVGAGI. V shed 6 bases and J 6 bases; nucleotides not matched to a gene: 8. The CDR3 loop spans 15 amino acids. CDR3 coding DNA: TGTGCCAGCAGCGAGACAGGGGGCCGGGGTCAGCCCCAGCATTTT. Translated, it gives CASSETGGRGQPQHF.

This sequence joins TRBV5-1 and TRBJ1-6; 8 nucleotides agree with TRBD1. The CDR3 spans 15 residues. CDR1 is SGHRS, CDR2 YFSETQ, per germline. Trimming at V came to 4 bases and at J to 9 bases, leaving 9 bases not matched to a gene. CDR3 sequence reads: CASSPGQGEGSPLHF. The CDR3 bases are TGCGCCAGCAGCCCCGGACAGGGCGAAGGTTCACCCCTCCACTTT.

This clone was seen only once. This chain links TRBV30 with TRBJ2-7, with TRBD1 identical over 8 bases. Germline V gene sequence: CDR1 GTSNPN, CDR2 SVGIG (reference sequence). The ends lost 5 bases at V and 4 bases at J; junction bases unmatched: 10. CDR3 length equals 14 residues. CDR3 region: CAWARQGFFYEQYF. In DNA form, the CDR3 reads TGTGCCTGGGCCCGACAGGGGTTCTTTTACGAGCAGTACTTC.

The rearrangement uses TRBV15 and TRBJ2-3, with 15 bases aligning to TRBD2. The CDR3 extends over 17 amino acids. V shed 1 base and J 5 bases; nucleotides not matched to a gene: 4. Germline V gene sequence: CDR1 LNHNV, CDR2 YYDKDF (reference sequence). As DNA, the CDR3 is TGTGCCACCAGCAGAGGGGGACTAGCGGGAGGAGGAGATACGCAGTATTTT. Translating gives CATSRGGLAGGGDTQYF.

The genes are TRBV2 and TRBJ1-2, with unresolved D. V lost 5 bases to trimming and J lost 9 bases, with 22 bases between them. The CDR3 totals 15 residues. Germline V CDR1 and CDR2: SNHLY, FYNNEI. The CDR3 DNA sequence: TGTGCCAGCAGTCCTCAGAGCGATTCATTCAACCGCTACACCTTC. Protein: CASSPQSDSFNRYTF.

The J gene is TRBJ1-2, the V gene TRBV3-1 (or the pseudogene TRBV3-2), with D unclear. This CDR3 region has 16 residues. Between the trimmed V and J ends, which lost 1 base and 4 bases, there was a span of 16 bases. In germline, CDR1 is LGHDT, CDR2 YNNKEL (reference sequence). The CDR3 here is CASSQGRKNRIYGYTF. DNA for the CDR3: TGTGCCAGCAGCCAAGGGCGGAAAAATCGAATCTATGGCTACACCTTC.

The rearrangement joins TRBV28 to TRBJ1-2, with 9 positions matching TRBD1. The CDR3 consists of 14 residues. J gave up 11 bases and V 2 bases, and 9 bases lay outside the gene matches. Germline CDR1 MDHEN, CDR2 SYDVKM. In nucleotides, the CDR3 is TGTGCCAGCAGTTTACCCGGGACAGGGACGGAGTACACCTTC. Protein: CASSLPGTGTEYTF.

The rearrangement joins TRBV7-8 to TRBJ2-2; TRBD2 matches at 7 bases. This CDR3 is 15 amino acids long. Germline loops: CDR1 SGHVS, CDR2 FQNEAQ. The trim removed 5 bases at V and 3 bases at J, leaving 6 bases unmatched. In DNA form, the CDR3 reads TGTGCCAGCAGCCTCACTAGCGAACACACCGGGGAGCTGTTTTTT. Its protein is CASSLTSEHTGELFF.

The chain has TRBV3-1 (or the pseudogene TRBV3-2) and TRBJ2-7; no reliable D call. The CDR3 totals 15 residues. V was cut by 4 bases and J by 1 base, with 14 bases left in between. Germline V gene sequence: CDR1 LGHDT, CDR2 YNNKEL (reference sequence). Here the CDR3 reads CASSRTAGLSYEQYF. The CDR3 bases are TGTGCCAGCAGCCGAACGGCAGGTCTTTCCTACGAGCAGTACTTC.

The V and J genes are TRBV5-1 and TRBJ1-1, with 8 bases identical to TRBD1. The CDR3 spans 16 residues. The germline CDR1 and CDR2 sequences are SGHRS and YFSETQ. The ends lost 4 bases at V and 1 base at J; junction bases unmatched: 9. The CDR3 bases are TGCGCCAGCAGCCCGGGACAGGCGTATACGAACACTGAAGCTTTCTTT. Protein: CASSPGQAYTNTEAFF. The whole variable domain, filled in from reference TRBV5-1 and TRBJ1-1, reads KAGVTQTPRYLIKTRGQQVTLSCSPISGHRSVSWYQQTPGQGLQFLFEYFSETQRNKGNFPGRFSGRQFSNSRSEMNVSTLELGDSALYLCASSPGQAYTNTEAFFGQGTRLTVV.

The J gene is TRBJ2-1, the V gene TRBV9, with 8 bases that match TRBD1. Trimming cost V 6 bases and J 9 bases; bases outside gene matches: 11. Germline loops: CDR1 SGDLS, CDR2 YYNGEE. The CDR3 has 14 amino acids. CDR3 nucleotides: TGTGCCAGCACCGATCAACAGGGGGTGGGTGAGCAGTTCTTC. Its translation is CASTDQQGVGEQFF. The full variable domain, rest sourced from reference TRBV9 and TRBJ2-1, is DSGVTQTPKHLITATGQRVTLRCSPRSGDLSVYWYQQSLDQGLQFLIQYYNGEERAKGNILERFSAQQFPDLHSELNLSSLELGDSALYFCASTDQQGVGEQFFGPGTRLTVL.

The chain employs TRBV6-5 and TRBJ2-7; the match to TRBD1 covers 8 bases. The V gene's germline CDR1 is MNHEY and CDR2 SVGAGI. Trimming cost V 6 bases and J 5 bases; bases outside gene matches: 3. This CDR3 spans 12 amino acids. CDR3 sequence: CASSRQGNEQYF. Here the CDR3 DNA reads TGTGCCAGCAGCCGACAGGGGAACGAGCAGTACTTC.

The J gene is TRBJ2-5, the V gene TRBV7-6; D perhaps matches TRBD2 (6 bases). This CDR3 comprises 18 residues. Germline values: CDR1 SGHVS, CDR2 FNYEAQ. V lost 2 bases to trimming and J lost 1 base, with 20 bases between them. The CDR3 sequence is CASSLLGRGYSTQETQYF. The CDR3 bases are TGTGCCAGCAGCTTATTGGGACGGGGGTATTCGACCCAAGAGACCCAGTACTTC.

A remark on this clone: A read error is likely here: a far larger clone is one base away. The chain combines TRBV28 with TRBJ2-3; D gene uncertain. The germline CDR1 and CDR2 sequences are MDHEN and SYDVKM. The CDR3 sequence is 13 residues long. Trimming left V 2 bases short and J 0 bases short, with 3 bases between. Here the CDR3 DNA reads TGTGCCAGCAGTTTACAGAGCACAGATACGCAGTATTTT. Protein: CASSLQSTDTQYF.

The CDR3 loop reads CASSPTAGDFNEQFF. CDR3 DNA sequence: TGTGCCAGCAGTCCAACCGCGGGAGATTTTAATGAGCAGTTCTTC. The chain carries TRBV6-5 and TRBJ2-1; 7 bases line up with TRBD2. Germline V lookup: CDR1 MNHEY, CDR2 SVGAGI. The ends lost 5 bases at V and 7 bases at J; junction bases unmatched: 11. The CDR3 consists of 15 residues.

The V call is TRBV5-1, the J call TRBJ1-1; 7 positions match TRBD1. The CDR3 runs 15 residues. CDR1 is SGHRS, CDR2 YFSETQ, per germline. The V gene end was trimmed by 4 bases and the J gene end by 6 bases; junction bases not matched to a gene: 12. The CDR3 sequence: CASSLRTGGEAEAFF. The CDR3 DNA reads TGCGCCAGCAGCCTCAGGACAGGAGGGGAGGCTGAAGCTTTCTTT.

This clone was detected once. It may be a read error: a sequence one base away is much more abundant. This chain links TRBV11-1 with TRBJ1-1; tentatively, D is TRBD1 (5 bases). V was clipped by 6 bases and J by 1 base, with 9 bases between them. Per germline, CDR1 SGHAT and CDR2 FQDESV (reference sequence). This CDR3 contains 13 residues. The CDR3 DNA reads TGTGCCAGCAGTCGACAGAGGAACACTGAAGCTTTCTTT. Translation gives CASSRQRNTEAFF.

This chain uses TRBV27 with TRBJ1-5; 9 bases match TRBD1. The CDR3 has 15 amino acids. Germline lookup yields CDR1 MNHEY and CDR2 SMNVEV (reference sequence). The trim removed 4 bases at V and 6 bases at J, leaving 7 bases unmatched. CDR3 protein: CASSSLGQGLQPQHF. CDR3 bases: TGTGCCAGCAGTTCACTAGGACAGGGGCTTCAGCCCCAGCATTTT.

This clone was detected a few times. The chain has TRBV11-1 and TRBJ1-1, with 10 bases that match TRBD1. Trimming took 5 bases from V and 3 from J; bases not matched to a gene: 9. CDR3 length equals 16 residues. Germline V gives CDR1 SGHAT, CDR2 FQDESV (reference sequence). CDR3: CASSLSATGGYTEAFF. The DNA of the CDR3 is TGTGCCAGCAGCCTGAGTGCGACAGGGGGCTACACTGAAGCTTTCTTT.

V usage is TRBV5-5 and J usage is TRBJ2-7; TRBD1 aligns across 8 bases. The CDR3 has 15 amino acids. Germline V CDR1 and CDR2: SGHKS, YYEKEE (reference sequence). The junction had 7 bases not matched to a gene; V was cut back by 4 bases and J by 1 base. The DNA of the CDR3 is TGTGCCAGCAGCCAGACAGGGGTGAGGTCCTACGAGCAGTACTTC. Amino acids: CASSQTGVRSYEQYF. The variable domain in full, with the rest retrieved from reference TRBV5-5 and TRBJ2-7, is DAGVTQSPTHLIKTRGQQVTLRCSPISGHKSVSWYQQVLGQGPQFIFQYYEKEERGRGNFPDRFSARQFPNYSSELNVNALLLGDSALYLCASSQTGVRSYEQYFGPGTRLTVT.

This clone was counted once. The chain is built from TRBV14 and TRBJ1-2; perhaps TRBD1 as D (5 bases). V dropped 3 bases and J dropped 4 bases, with 12 bases sitting between them. Germline V gene lookup returns CDR1 SGHDN and CDR2 FVKESK. This CDR3 has 14 amino acids. Written as DNA, the CDR3 is TGTGCCAGCAGCCAGCAGGGCCTGGGCTATGGCTACACCTTC. The encoded protein is CASSQQGLGYGYTF.

V gene TRBV24-1 combines with J gene TRBJ2-5; D is ambiguous. CDR3 length: 13 residues. Germline V gene sequence: CDR1 KGHDR, CDR2 SFDVKD. V was shortened by 4 bases and J by 4 bases, with 9 bases between the two germline ends. For the CDR3, the DNA is TGTGCCACCAGTGACGGTGGTAGAGAGACCCAGTACTTC. Its translation: CATSDGGRETQYF.

A note on this clone: No DNA is shown, since the ends of the CDR3 on it are uncertain; the CDR3 is the one TCRdb lists. The chain carries TRBV13 and TRBJ1-4. Counting both end residues, the CDR3 totals 14 amino acids. CDR1 is PRHDT and CDR2 is FYEKMQ in the germline V gene (reference sequence). Here the CDR3 reads CASSFGPGGEKLFF.

This clone came up a few times. The V call is TRBV9, the J call TRBJ2-2; D may be TRBD1 (6 bases). Deletions cut 6 bases from V and 3 bases from J, with 18 bases between. In germline, CDR1 is SGDLS, CDR2 YYNGEE. The CDR3 is made up of 16 amino acids. The CDR3 reads CASNESPGEYTGELFF. For the CDR3, the DNA is TGTGCCAGCAACGAATCTCCAGGGGAGTACACCGGGGAGCTGTTTTTT.

V is TRBV5-1 and J is TRBJ1-6, with no clear D. V was cut by 4 bases and J by 8 bases, with 13 bases left in between. The CDR3 runs to 14 residues. CDR1 SGHRS and CDR2 YFSETQ come from the germline V gene. CDR3: CASSMDLGDSPLHF. CDR3 nucleotides: TGCGCCAGCAGCATGGATCTAGGAGATTCACCCCTCCACTTT.

This chain uses TRBV7-9 with TRBJ1-3, with 7 bases identical to TRBD1. Germline trimming cut 5 bases from V and 8 bases from J; bases unmatched to any gene: 9. The germline gives CDR1 SEHNR, CDR2 FQNEAQ (reference sequence). The CDR3 contains 14 residues. The CDR3 is CASSARQGLYTIYF. The DNA for the CDR3 is TGTGCCAGCAGCGCCCGACAGGGACTCTACACCATATATTTT.

The rearrangement joins TRBV2 to TRBJ2-7, with a tentative D call TRBD1 (5 bases). Trimming cost V 8 bases and J 2 bases, with 16 bases left between them. The CDR3 extends over 14 amino acids. Germline V gene lookup returns CDR1 SNHLY and CDR2 FYNNEI. The DNA for the CDR3 is TGTGCCAGCGGGAAGGGGCTTGGGCCCTACGAGCAGTACTTC. Amino acids: CASGKGLGPYEQYF.

The V call is TRBV29-1, the J call TRBJ2-5; 7 bases are shared with TRBD2. Germline V lookup: CDR1 SQVTM, CDR2 ANQGSEA. The CDR3 consists of 14 residues. With V trimmed by 1 base and J by 1 base, 3 bases remained unmatched. CDR3 in amino acids: CSVEGPSGQETQYF. CDR3 coding DNA: TGCAGCGTTGAAGGCCCTAGCGGCCAAGAGACCCAGTACTTC.